Sequencing of this TCR beta chain was carried out in a study of blood T cell repertoires in COVID-19. In the study overall: The study drew acute and convalescent COVID-19 samples from the United States, Italy and Spain. PBMCs, B-cell-depleted T cells, or T cells were the source of the cDNA or gDNA that made up the material.

In the original processing: By means of reference gene primer amplification, nucleated cell counts were estimated. Sequencing was performed with immunoSEQ multiplex PCR; in TCRdb, only in-frame clones are kept and a portion is missing. The V and J calls and clone size are taken from that table; D and trimming were inferred from the DNA. The data hold 70,000 to 90,000 clones, with about 74% observed a single time. This CDR3 comprises 13 residues. Germline-derived CDR1 and CDR2 are SGHDT and YYEEEE. V shed 1 base and J shed 6 bases, with 9 bases lying between them. This clone was found once. This TCR was recovered from a human donor with acute or convalescent COVID-19. The donor label of this sample is uncertain. Sequenced material: peripheral blood. The chain joins TRBV5-6 to TRBJ2-3; D unresolved. This chain's CDR3 is CASSLILGDTQYF. In nucleotides, the CDR3 is TGTGCCAGCAGCTTGATTCTCGGGGATACGCAGTATTTT.